This T cell receptor beta chain is drawn from a study of cytomegalovirus exposure and HLA in healthy donors. The study's findings and limits: In the 95 to 150 validation repertoires, 85% to 95% of cluster scores exceeded 0, per a later analysis. Cytomegalovirus status was reportedly diagnosed by the classifier with high sensitivity and specificity. In vitro data verified a few CMV-associated chains as specific for CMV antigens.

To note about this clone: As yet, its antigen is unknown.

The repertoire was sequenced with immunoSEQ multiplex PCR; TCRdb's copy has only in-frame clones and lacks some. The sample includes 180,000 or so clones, roughly 89% of them seen just once. This sequence was found in a woman in her twenties or thirties in good health and CMV-seronegative. Sequencing used PBMCs.

CDR3 sequence reads: CASSGRGPYGYTF. CDR3 DNA: TGCGCCAGCAGTGGCAGGGGGCCCTATGGCTACACCTTC. V is TRBV5-1 and J is TRBJ1-2; 8 bases fit TRBD1. The V gene's germline CDR1 is SGHRS and CDR2 YFSETQ. This CDR3 region has 13 residues. J gave up 4 bases and V 5 bases, and 4 bases lay outside the gene matches.